This T cell receptor beta chain was recovered during a study of Graves' ophthalmopathy and Graves' hyperthyroidism. RNA transcripts provided the template for amplifying TCR beta CDR3 regions. The first round was an RT-PCR with HTBI primers, and the second round was a multiplex PCR. TCRdb re-derived calls from the multiplex PCR reads in MiXCR, one entry per CDR3 protein. The profile shows roughly 400,000 distinct CDR3 sequences, 15% to 17% of them singletons. The V and J ends lost 2 bases and 6 bases respectively, with 7 bases between them. The CDR3 is made up of 12 amino acids. The TCR originated in a woman aged 18-35 years with stable Graves' hyperthyroidism. The chain carries TRBV12-3 or TRBV12-4 and TRBJ1-1; unclear D gene. Material: peripheral blood. CDR3 nucleotide sequence: TGTGCCAGCAGTTTACCGAGTTCTGAAGCTTTCTTT. It is translated as CASSLPSSEAFF.